This T cell receptor beta chain was captured by sequencing in a study of blood T cell repertoires in COVID-19 (dated by TCRdb to 2018 to 2020). A note on the overall study: Collaborator samples came from the United States, Italy and Spain and covered acute and convalescent phases of COVID-19. The material from the prospective study consisted of cDNA or gDNA derived from T cells, B-cell-depleted T cells, or PBMCs. The dataset comprised deeply sampled blood TCRbeta repertoires from subjects exposed to, actively infected with, or recovered from COVID-19. The repertoires were made available in a free public database intended to serve as a resource for research on the immune response to SARS-CoV-2. The samples were drawn from the first 160 participants of the ongoing ImmuneRACE study and from under 1,500 subjects provided by 6 global collaborators. Sample metadata almost always included a de-identified subject ID, COVID-19 status, age in years and sex. Where available, HLA class I and class II types were taken from metadata supplied by the sample provider and were not determined by assay-based typing. The research as a whole found: Clinical and demographic metadata were provided uncurated, with the amount varying by source and participant.

From its cysteine to its phenylalanine, the CDR3 spans 13 amino acids. Of all the DNA, just the CDR3 is kept, 39 bases in frame from base 1. For this chain, trimming is 2 bases at the V end and 10 bases at the J end, and the number of junction bases without a gene match is 7. CDR1 and CDR2, per the germline V gene, are MDHEN and SYDVKM. Details on this clone: This receptor's antigen is unknown. No base-level quality is on record; no much larger clone is a single base apart.

Whole blood was collected in K2EDTA tubes by collaborating institutions according to the institutions' own protocols. For TCRbeta analysis, collaborators shipped samples as frozen whole blood, isolated PBMCs, or DNA extracted from either of those sample types. TCRbeta CDR3 regions were amplified from genomic DNA using the immunoSEQ Assay, a bias-controlled multiplex PCR. As for the original processing: The number of nucleated cells in each sample was estimated from the amplification of reference gene primers within the assay. To quantify the absolute abundance of each unique TCRbeta CDR3 rearrangement, sequence reads were collapsed and filtered. Productive Simpson clonality was computed per sample as the square root of Simpson's diversity index over productive rearrangements. In TCRdb, the immuneACCESS table is reduced to in-frame sequences with V and J assigned. These tables do not hold every clone; where another copy was compared, an unresolved V gene accounts for under half, and the others remain unexplained. V, J and clone size were drawn from that table, and D and trimming were deduced from the DNA. The sample data list 30,000 to 40,000 clones, and 88% of these were observed just once. The ten largest clones capture around 2.4% of the sample.

The sample taken for sequencing was peripheral blood. Recombination joined TRBV28 with TRBJ1-1; the junction holds 7 bases that match TRBD1. The source of this sequence is a human donor in a cohort sampled during active COVID-19. The CDR3 amino acid sequence is: CASSLRQDRVAFF. In nucleotides, the sequence is TGTGCCAGCAGTTTAAGACAAGACAGGGTAGCTTTCTTT.